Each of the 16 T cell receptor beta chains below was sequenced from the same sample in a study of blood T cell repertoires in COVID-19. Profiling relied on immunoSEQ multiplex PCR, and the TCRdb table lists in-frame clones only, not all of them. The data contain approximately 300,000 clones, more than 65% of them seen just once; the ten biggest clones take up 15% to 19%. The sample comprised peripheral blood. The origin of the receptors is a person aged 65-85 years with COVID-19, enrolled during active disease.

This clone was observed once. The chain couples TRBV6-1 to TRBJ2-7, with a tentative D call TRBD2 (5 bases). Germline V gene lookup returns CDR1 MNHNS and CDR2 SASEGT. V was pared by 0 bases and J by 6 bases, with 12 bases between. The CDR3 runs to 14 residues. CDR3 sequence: CASSEAGGRIEQYF. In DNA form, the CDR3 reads TGTGCCAGCAGTGAAGCCGGAGGTCGGATCGAGCAGTACTTC.

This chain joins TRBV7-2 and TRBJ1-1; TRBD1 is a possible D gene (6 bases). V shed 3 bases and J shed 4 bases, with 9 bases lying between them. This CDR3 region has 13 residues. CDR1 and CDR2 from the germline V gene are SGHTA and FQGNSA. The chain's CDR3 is CASSLNRATEAFF. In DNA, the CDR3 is TGTGCCAGCAGCTTGAACAGGGCCACTGAAGCTTTCTTT. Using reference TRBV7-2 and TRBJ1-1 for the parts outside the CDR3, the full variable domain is GAGVSQSPSNKVTEKGKDVELRCDPISGHTALYWYRQSLGQGLEFLIYFQGNSAPDKSGLPSDRFSAERTGGSVSTLTIQRTQQEDSAVYLCASSLNRATEAFFGQGTRLTVV.

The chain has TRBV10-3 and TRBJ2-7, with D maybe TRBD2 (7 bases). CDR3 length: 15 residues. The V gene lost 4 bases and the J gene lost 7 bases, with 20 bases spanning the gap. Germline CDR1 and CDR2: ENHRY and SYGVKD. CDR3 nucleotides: TGTGCCATCAGTGCCCTAGGGGGGGAAGTGCAAGAGCAGTACTTC. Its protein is CAISALGGEVQEQYF.

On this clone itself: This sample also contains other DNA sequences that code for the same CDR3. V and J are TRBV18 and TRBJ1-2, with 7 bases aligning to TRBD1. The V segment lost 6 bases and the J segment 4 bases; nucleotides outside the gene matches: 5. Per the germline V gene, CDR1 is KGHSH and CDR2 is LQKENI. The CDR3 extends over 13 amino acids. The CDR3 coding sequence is TGTGCCAGCTCTGAGGGGGCGAGCTATGGCTACACCTTC. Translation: CASSEGASYGYTF.

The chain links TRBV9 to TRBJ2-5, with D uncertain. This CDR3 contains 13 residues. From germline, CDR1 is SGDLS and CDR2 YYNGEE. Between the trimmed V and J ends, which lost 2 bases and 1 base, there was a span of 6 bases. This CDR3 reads CASSVGFQETQYF. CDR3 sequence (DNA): TGTGCCAGCAGCGTGGGCTTCCAAGAGACCCAGTACTTC.

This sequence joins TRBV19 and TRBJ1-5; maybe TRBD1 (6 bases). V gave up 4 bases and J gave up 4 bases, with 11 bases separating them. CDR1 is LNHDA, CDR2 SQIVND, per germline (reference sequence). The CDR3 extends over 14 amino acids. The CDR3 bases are TGTGCCAGTAGTACAGGGGTATGGAATCAGCCCCAGCATTTT. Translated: CASSTGVWNQPQHF.

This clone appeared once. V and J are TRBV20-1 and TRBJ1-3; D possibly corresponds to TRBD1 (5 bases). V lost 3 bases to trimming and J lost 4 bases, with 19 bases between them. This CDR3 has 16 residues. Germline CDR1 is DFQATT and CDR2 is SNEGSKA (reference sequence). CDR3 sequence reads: CSASTSLGLRGNTIYF. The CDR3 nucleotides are TGCAGTGCTAGTACTTCTTTGGGGCTTCGGGGAAACACCATATATTTT.

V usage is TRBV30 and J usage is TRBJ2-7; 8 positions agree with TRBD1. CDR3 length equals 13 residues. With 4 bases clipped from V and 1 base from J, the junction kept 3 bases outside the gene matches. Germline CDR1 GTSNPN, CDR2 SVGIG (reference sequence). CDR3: CAWTDRASYEQYF. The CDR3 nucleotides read TGTGCCTGGACGGACAGGGCGTCCTACGAGCAGTACTTC.

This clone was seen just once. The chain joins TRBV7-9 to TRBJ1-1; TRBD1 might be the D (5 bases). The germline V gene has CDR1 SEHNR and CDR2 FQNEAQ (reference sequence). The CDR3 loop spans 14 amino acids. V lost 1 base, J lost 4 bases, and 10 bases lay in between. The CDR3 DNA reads TGTGCCAGCAGCTTAGGGGGCTTGGGCACTGAAGCTTTCTTT. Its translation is CASSLGGLGTEAFF.

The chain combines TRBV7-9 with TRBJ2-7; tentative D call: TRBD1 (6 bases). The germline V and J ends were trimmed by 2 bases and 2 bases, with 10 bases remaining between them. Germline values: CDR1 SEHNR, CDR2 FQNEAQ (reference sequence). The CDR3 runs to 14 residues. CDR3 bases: TGTGCCAGCAGCTTAACGACAGGAACCTACGAGCAGTACTTC. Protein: CASSLTTGTYEQYF.

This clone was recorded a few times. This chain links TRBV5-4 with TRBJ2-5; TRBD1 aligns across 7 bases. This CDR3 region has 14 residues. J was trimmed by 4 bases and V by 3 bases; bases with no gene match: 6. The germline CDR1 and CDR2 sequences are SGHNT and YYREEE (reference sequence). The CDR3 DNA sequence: TGTGCCAGCAGCTCGCAGGGGGTAGGAGAGACCCAGTACTTC. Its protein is CASSSQGVGETQYF.

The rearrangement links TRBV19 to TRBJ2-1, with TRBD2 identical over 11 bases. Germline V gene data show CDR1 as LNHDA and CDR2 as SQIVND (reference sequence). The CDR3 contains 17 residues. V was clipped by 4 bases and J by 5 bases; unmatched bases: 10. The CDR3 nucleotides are TGTGCCAGTAGTAAGAGGACTAGCGGGCGTTTAAACAATGAGCAGTTCTTC. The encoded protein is CASSKRTSGRLNNEQFF.

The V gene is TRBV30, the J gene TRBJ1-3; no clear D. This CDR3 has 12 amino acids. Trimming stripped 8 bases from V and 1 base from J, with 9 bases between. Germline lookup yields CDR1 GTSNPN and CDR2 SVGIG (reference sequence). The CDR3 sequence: CARGKSGNTIYF. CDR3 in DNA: TGTGCCAGAGGAAAGTCTGGAAACACCATATATTTT.

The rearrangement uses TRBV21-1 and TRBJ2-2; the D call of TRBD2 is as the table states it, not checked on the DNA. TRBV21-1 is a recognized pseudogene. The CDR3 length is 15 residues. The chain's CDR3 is CASSKEEMNTGELFF. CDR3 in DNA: TGTGCCAGCAGCAAAGAGGAGATGAACACCGGGGAGCTGTTTTTT.

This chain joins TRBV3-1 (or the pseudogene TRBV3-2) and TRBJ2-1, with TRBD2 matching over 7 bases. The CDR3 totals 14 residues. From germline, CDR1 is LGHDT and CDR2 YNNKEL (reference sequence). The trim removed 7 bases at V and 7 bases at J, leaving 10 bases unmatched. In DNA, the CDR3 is TGTGCCAGCACCAGACGCGGGGGTTGGAATGAGCAGTTCTTC. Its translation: CASTRRGGWNEQFF.

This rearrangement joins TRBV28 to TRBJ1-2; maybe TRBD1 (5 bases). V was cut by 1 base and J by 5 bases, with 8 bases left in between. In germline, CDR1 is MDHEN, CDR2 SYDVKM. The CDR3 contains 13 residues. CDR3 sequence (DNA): TGTGCCAGCAGTTTATCAGGGCAGTATGGCTACACCTTC. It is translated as CASSLSGQYGYTF.